The rows below give T cell receptor beta chains drawn from one sample of a study of beta chain features in type 1 diabetes. Some clones are missing from TCRdb's copy, which holds only in-frame ones; the method was immunoSEQ multiplex PCR. The sample has a few hundred thousand clones; over 9.5% are singletons. Specimen: naive CD4+ T cells from blood. Every receptor here comes from a woman younger than 35 in good health. Both conserved end residues are part of each CDR3. Each record gives: D gene, CDR3 length, clone size, J gene, V gene, CDR3 DNA, CDR3 protein. A D gene is named only where the DNA matches it firmly. Expanded clones are given a class, and other clones once, few, many or no size at all.

d_gene: TRBD2; len: 17; abundance: .; j_gene: TRBJ2-1; v_gene: TRBV19; CDR3nt: TGTGCCAGTAGTATCATCCTCGGGGGGGCATCCTACAATGAGCAGTTCTTC; CDR3aa: CASSIILGGASYNEQFF
d_gene: .; len: 14; abundance: many; j_gene: TRBJ1-5; v_gene: TRBV12-5; CDR3nt: TGTGCTAGTGGTCCGGACATCGGTGCACGGCCCCAGCATTTT; CDR3aa: CASGPDIGARPQHF
d_gene: .; len: 15; abundance: few; j_gene: TRBJ1-3; v_gene: TRBV29-1; CDR3nt: TGCAGCGTACTAGATGACCCGGGCCCTGGAAACACCATATATTTT; CDR3aa: CSVLDDPGPGNTIYF
d_gene: .; len: 15; abundance: .; j_gene: TRBJ1-3; v_gene: TRBV2; CDR3nt: TGTGCCAGCAGGGCGGACAGCTACTCTGGAAACACCATATATTTT; CDR3aa: CASRADSYSGNTIYF
d_gene: .; len: 14; abundance: few; j_gene: TRBJ1-1; v_gene: TRBV5-4; CDR3nt: TGTGCCAGCACCCTTGCCCCGGTTGACAGTGAAGCTTTCTTT; CDR3aa: CASTLAPVDSEAFF
d_gene: TRBD1; len: 14; abundance: .; j_gene: TRBJ1-2; v_gene: TRBV6-1; CDR3nt: TGTGCCAGCAGTTCCGGGACAGGGGGACGTGGCTACACCTTC; CDR3aa: CASSSGTGGRGYTF
d_gene: .; len: 14; abundance: few; j_gene: TRBJ1-5; v_gene: TRBV6-5; CDR3nt: TGTGCCAGCAGTTTGGGGGGTTTTAGTCAGCCCCAGCATTTT; CDR3aa: CASSLGGFSQPQHF
d_gene: TRBD2; len: 14; abundance: few; j_gene: TRBJ2-7; v_gene: TRBV29-1; CDR3nt: TGCAGCGTGGGTACTAGCGGGAGGGCCAACGAGCAGTACTTC; CDR3aa: CSVGTSGRANEQYF
d_gene: TRBD2; len: 15; abundance: .; j_gene: TRBJ2-5; v_gene: TRBV18; CDR3nt: TGTGCCAGCTCACCTCTAGCGGGAGCAGGGGAGACCCAGTACTTC; CDR3aa: CASSPLAGAGETQYF
d_gene: TRBD1; len: 14; abundance: few; j_gene: TRBJ2-7; v_gene: TRBV18; CDR3nt: TGTGCCAGCTCACAGGACAGGAGCTCCTACGAGCAGTACTTC; CDR3aa: CASSQDRSSYEQYF
d_gene: .; len: 14; abundance: .; j_gene: TRBJ2-5; v_gene: TRBV7-6; CDR3nt: TGTGCCAGCAGCGATATGCCAGGGCAAGAGACCCAGTACTTC; CDR3aa: CASSDMPGQETQYF
d_gene: .; len: 13; abundance: .; j_gene: TRBJ2-1; v_gene: TRBV10-3; CDR3nt: TGTGCCATCAGTGACTTCATTGAGGGCGAGCAGTTCTTC; CDR3aa: CAISDFIEGEQFF
d_gene: TRBD2; len: 17; abundance: few; j_gene: TRBJ2-1; v_gene: TRBV7-9; CDR3nt: TGTGCCAGCAGCCCCCGACTAGCGGGACAATTCTTCAATGAGCAGTTCTTC; CDR3aa: CASSPRLAGQFFNEQFF
d_gene: TRBD1; len: 14; abundance: .; j_gene: TRBJ2-7; v_gene: TRBV5-1; CDR3nt: TGCGCCAGCAGCTACGACAGGGCCTCCTACGAGCAGTACTTC; CDR3aa: CASSYDRASYEQYF
d_gene: TRBD2; len: 15; abundance: few; j_gene: TRBJ2-1; v_gene: TRBV5-1; CDR3nt: TGCGCCAGCAGCGAGACCGGGACCCTGGGGGGGGAGCAGTTCTTC; CDR3aa: CASSETGTLGGEQFF
d_gene: .; len: 12; abundance: .; j_gene: TRBJ1-2; v_gene: TRBV6-6; CDR3nt: TGTGCCAGCGGAGGACAGCTCTATGGCTACACCTTC; CDR3aa: CASGGQLYGYTF
d_gene: TRBD2; len: 15; abundance: .; j_gene: TRBJ2-3; v_gene: TRBV2; CDR3nt: TGTGCCAGCAGTGGGACTAGCGGGAGCCCAGATACGCAGTATTTT; CDR3aa: CASSGTSGSPDTQYF
d_gene: TRBD1; len: 12; abundance: .; j_gene: TRBJ2-4; v_gene: TRBV30; CDR3nt: TGTGCCTGGAGTCAGACCCGACAGGGACGGTACTTC; CDR3aa: CAWSQTRQGRYF
d_gene: TRBD1; len: 12; abundance: few; j_gene: TRBJ2-7; v_gene: TRBV5-4; CDR3nt: TGTGCCAGCAGTACAGGGGCCTACGAGCAGTACTTC; CDR3aa: CASSTGAYEQYF
d_gene: TRBD2; len: 15; abundance: few; j_gene: TRBJ2-7; v_gene: TRBV5-1; CDR3nt: TGCGCCAGCAGAGTCACTAGCGGGAGAACCTACGAGCAGTACTTC; CDR3aa: CASRVTSGRTYEQYF
d_gene: .; len: 15; abundance: few; j_gene: TRBJ1-1; v_gene: TRBV4-1; CDR3nt: TGCGCCAGCAGCCAAGGTGGACAGCTGAACACTGAAGCTTTCTTT; CDR3aa: CASSQGGQLNTEAFF
d_gene: .; len: 17; abundance: few; j_gene: TRBJ1-1; v_gene: TRBV5-1; CDR3nt: TGCGCCAGCAGCCCTCTCGGTAGGGGGAGTATGGGCACTGAAGCTTTCTTT; CDR3aa: CASSPLGRGSMGTEAFF
d_gene: .; len: 14; abundance: .; j_gene: TRBJ1-3; v_gene: TRBV6-5; CDR3nt: TGTGCCAGCAGTGCCTCGTCTACTGGAAACACCATATATTTT; CDR3aa: CASSASSTGNTIYF
d_gene: .; len: 14; abundance: few; j_gene: TRBJ1-2; v_gene: TRBV6-1; CDR3nt: TGTGCCAGCAGTGAATCGGCAGGCTACTATGGCTACACCTTC; CDR3aa: CASSESAGYYGYTF
d_gene: TRBD1; len: 12; abundance: .; j_gene: TRBJ1-4; v_gene: TRBV30; CDR3nt: TGTGCCTGCGGGACAGGTGGCGAAAAACTGTTTTTT; CDR3aa: CACGTGGEKLFF
d_gene: TRBD1; len: 14; abundance: .; j_gene: TRBJ1-5; v_gene: TRBV6-5; CDR3nt: TGTGCCAGCAGTTATGGGACAGGTCATCAGCCCCAGCATTTT; CDR3aa: CASSYGTGHQPQHF
d_gene: TRBD1; len: 14; abundance: many; j_gene: TRBJ2-2; v_gene: TRBV7-2; CDR3nt: TGTGCCAGCAGCCCAGACAGGGTTCCCGGGGAGCTGTTTTTT; CDR3aa: CASSPDRVPGELFF
d_gene: .; len: 14; abundance: few; j_gene: TRBJ2-1; v_gene: TRBV18; CDR3nt: TGTGCCAGCTCACCACCGGGAGTCTTGAATGAGCAGTTCTTC; CDR3aa: CASSPPGVLNEQFF
d_gene: .; len: 13; abundance: .; j_gene: TRBJ1-6; v_gene: TRBV6-6; CDR3nt: TGTGCCACCTGGGATGGAGGGTGGTCACCCCTCCACTTT; CDR3aa: CATWDGGWSPLHF
d_gene: .; len: 14; abundance: .; j_gene: TRBJ1-5; v_gene: TRBV6-5; CDR3nt: TGTGCCAGCAGTGGTCTATATGGCAATCAGCCCCAGCATTTT; CDR3aa: CASSGLYGNQPQHF
d_gene: TRBD1; len: 14; abundance: few; j_gene: TRBJ1-4; v_gene: TRBV6-1; CDR3nt: TGTGCCAGCAGTCTGGACAGGGCTCGTGAAAAACTGTTTTTT; CDR3aa: CASSLDRAREKLFF
d_gene: TRBD2; len: 17; abundance: few; j_gene: TRBJ2-3; v_gene: TRBV4-1; CDR3nt: TGCGCCAGCAGCCAAGGACTAGCGGGCACCAGAGGAGATACGCAGTATTTT; CDR3aa: CASSQGLAGTRGDTQYF
d_gene: .; len: 14; abundance: few; j_gene: TRBJ2-6; v_gene: TRBV5-6; CDR3nt: TGTGCCAGCAGCTTGGTCTTTGGGGCCAACGTCCTGACTTTC; CDR3aa: CASSLVFGANVLTF
d_gene: .; len: 12; abundance: few; j_gene: TRBJ2-5; v_gene: TRBV2; CDR3nt: TGTGCCAGCAGTCCTGAGATAAGGACCCAGTACTTC; CDR3aa: CASSPEIRTQYF
d_gene: TRBD2; len: 19; abundance: few; j_gene: TRBJ2-2; v_gene: TRBV9; CDR3nt: TGTGCCAGCAGCCCAGGCCCGGGGGGGGTTCCCGCGAACACCGGGGAGCTGTTTTTT; CDR3aa: CASSPGPGGVPANTGELFF
d_gene: TRBD2; len: 18; abundance: .; j_gene: TRBJ2-5; v_gene: TRBV7-2; CDR3nt: TGTGCCAGCAGCCTCAGACTAGCGGGATATTGGGGTGAGGAGACCCAGTACTTC; CDR3aa: CASSLRLAGYWGEETQYF
d_gene: TRBD2; len: 15; abundance: .; j_gene: TRBJ2-3; v_gene: TRBV5-6; CDR3nt: TGTGCCAGCAGCTTCGGGGGGAAAAGCACAGATACGCAGTATTTT; CDR3aa: CASSFGGKSTDTQYF
d_gene: TRBD2; len: 14; abundance: .; j_gene: TRBJ2-7; v_gene: TRBV4-1; CDR3nt: TGCGCCAGCAGCCGCGGGGGGCCAGTCTACGAGCAGTACTTC; CDR3aa: CASSRGGPVYEQYF
d_gene: TRBD2; len: 17; abundance: few; j_gene: TRBJ2-1; v_gene: TRBV7-2; CDR3nt: TGTGCCAGCAGCTCGGACATCCTAGCGGGAGTCTTCAATGAGCAGTTCTTC; CDR3aa: CASSSDILAGVFNEQFF
d_gene: .; len: 15; abundance: .; j_gene: TRBJ2-5; v_gene: TRBV9; CDR3nt: TGTGCCAGCAGCGTTCTAGGCGGAGGGCAAGAGACCCAGTACTTC; CDR3aa: CASSVLGGGQETQYF
d_gene: TRBD2; len: 15; abundance: .; j_gene: TRBJ2-1; v_gene: TRBV19; CDR3nt: TGTGCCAGTAGTAGGACTAGCGGGGCCTACAATGAGCAGTTCTTC; CDR3aa: CASSRTSGAYNEQFF
d_gene: .; len: 17; abundance: .; j_gene: TRBJ2-6; v_gene: TRBV4-1; CDR3nt: TGCGCCAGCAGCCACCTAGACAGCGACTCTGGGGCCAACGTCCTGACTTTC; CDR3aa: CASSHLDSDSGANVLTF
d_gene: TRBD2; len: 18; abundance: .; j_gene: TRBJ2-1; v_gene: TRBV5-4; CDR3nt: TGTGCCAGCAGCCAGCCAACTAGACTAGCGGGAGGTATGAATGAGCAGTTCTTC; CDR3aa: CASSQPTRLAGGMNEQFF
d_gene: .; len: 13; abundance: few; j_gene: TRBJ1-1; v_gene: TRBV5-4; CDR3nt: TGTGCCAGCAGACCAGGGGTGAACACTGAAGCTTTCTTT; CDR3aa: CASRPGVNTEAFF
d_gene: TRBD2; len: 17; abundance: few; j_gene: TRBJ2-4; v_gene: TRBV7-2; CDR3nt: TGTGCCAGCAGACCGGGACTAGCGGTGCTAGCCAAAAACATTCAGTACTTC; CDR3aa: CASRPGLAVLAKNIQYF
d_gene: .; len: 16; abundance: few; j_gene: TRBJ1-1; v_gene: TRBV9; CDR3nt: TGTGCCAGCAGCGCCGGAGTAGGTGTCTTGGACACTGAAGCTTTCTTT; CDR3aa: CASSAGVGVLDTEAFF
d_gene: TRBD2; len: 14; abundance: .; j_gene: TRBJ2-7; v_gene: TRBV5-4; CDR3nt: TGTGCCAGCAGGACAGCGGGAGGGGAGGCTGAGCAGTACTTC; CDR3aa: CASRTAGGEAEQYF
d_gene: .; len: 13; abundance: few; j_gene: TRBJ1-1; v_gene: TRBV15; CDR3nt: TGTGCCACCAGCAGAGATCCCCCCGCTGAAGCTTTCTTT; CDR3aa: CATSRDPPAEAFF
d_gene: TRBD1; len: 15; abundance: few; j_gene: TRBJ1-5; v_gene: TRBV30; CDR3nt: TGTGCCTGGAGTCCGGGACAGGGTGACCCACGGCCCCAGCATTTT; CDR3aa: CAWSPGQGDPRPQHF
d_gene: .; len: 14; abundance: .; j_gene: TRBJ2-7; v_gene: TRBV18; CDR3nt: TGTGCCAGCTCACCCTCCCAGGTTGGATACGAGCAGTACTTC; CDR3aa: CASSPSQVGYEQYF
d_gene: .; len: 15; abundance: .; j_gene: TRBJ1-4; v_gene: TRBV7-2; CDR3nt: TGTGCCAGCAGCTTAGTGCCCCGCGCGAATGAAAAACTGTTTTTT; CDR3aa: CASSLVPRANEKLFF
d_gene: .; len: 14; abundance: few; j_gene: TRBJ2-3; v_gene: TRBV2; CDR3nt: TGTGCCAGCAGTCAAGGGGGGGGCGCAGATACGCAGTATTTT; CDR3aa: CASSQGGGADTQYF
d_gene: TRBD2; len: 16; abundance: few; j_gene: TRBJ2-2; v_gene: TRBV30; CDR3nt: TGTGCCTGGAGTACCATAGCGGGAGTAGGAACCGGGGAGCTGTTTTTT; CDR3aa: CAWSTIAGVGTGELFF
d_gene: TRBD1; len: 16; abundance: .; j_gene: TRBJ2-3; v_gene: TRBV15; CDR3nt: TGTGCCACCAGCAGAGTACAGGGGATGGGCACAGATACGCAGTATTTT; CDR3aa: CATSRVQGMGTDTQYF
d_gene: .; len: 18; abundance: .; j_gene: TRBJ2-4; v_gene: TRBV30; CDR3nt: TGTGCCTGGAGTGTACAAGGGCCCGGGACGCAGGGGCTAAACATTCAGTACTTC; CDR3aa: CAWSVQGPGTQGLNIQYF
d_gene: .; len: 13; abundance: .; j_gene: TRBJ1-2; v_gene: TRBV6-5; CDR3nt: TGTGCCAGCAGTTTCGACAGCCTGGGGGGCTACACCTTC; CDR3aa: CASSFDSLGGYTF
d_gene: TRBD2; len: 15; abundance: few; j_gene: TRBJ2-5; v_gene: TRBV25-1; CDR3nt: TGTGCCAGCAGTGATCCCGGGGGGGTAGGCGAGACCCAGTACTTC; CDR3aa: CASSDPGGVGETQYF
d_gene: .; len: 11; abundance: few; j_gene: TRBJ2-3; v_gene: TRBV6-1; CDR3nt: TGTGCCAGCAGTGATCTGGATACGCAGTATTTT; CDR3aa: CASSDLDTQYF
d_gene: TRBD1; len: 13; abundance: few; j_gene: TRBJ1-2; v_gene: TRBV5-6; CDR3nt: TGTGCCAGCAGCTTACGACAGGGCTATCGCTACACCTTC; CDR3aa: CASSLRQGYRYTF
d_gene: TRBD1; len: 13; abundance: few; j_gene: TRBJ1-2; v_gene: TRBV28; CDR3nt: TGTGCCAGCAGTTCGACAGGGGGTTATGGCTACACCTTC; CDR3aa: CASSSTGGYGYTF